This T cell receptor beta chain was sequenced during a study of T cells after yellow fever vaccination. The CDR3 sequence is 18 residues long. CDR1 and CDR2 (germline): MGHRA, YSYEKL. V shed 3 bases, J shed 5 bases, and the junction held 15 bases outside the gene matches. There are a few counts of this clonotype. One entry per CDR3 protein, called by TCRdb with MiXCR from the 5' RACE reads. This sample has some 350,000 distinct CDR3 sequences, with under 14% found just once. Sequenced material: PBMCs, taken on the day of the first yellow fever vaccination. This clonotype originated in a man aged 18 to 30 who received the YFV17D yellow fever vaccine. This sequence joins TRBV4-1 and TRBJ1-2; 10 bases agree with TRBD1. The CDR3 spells CASSHQDLIGQGGYGYTF. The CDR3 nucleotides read TGCGCCAGCAGCCACCAAGATCTCATTGGACAGGGGGGATATGGCTACACCTTC.